This passage covers 23 T cell receptor beta chains from one sample sequenced in a study of beta chain features in type 1 diabetes. Findings and limits, study-wide: For Type 1 diabetes patients, all four CD4+ subsets carried TCRB CDR3s that were moderately but significantly shorter.

Of the isolated RNA, all was reverse transcribed, and so the sequenced material was expressed TCRB transcripts. Repertoires were generated with immunoSEQ multiplex PCR, while TCRdb's copy carries only in-frame clones and drops some. There are 95,000 to 150,000 clones in the sample; roughly 17% occur only once, and 2.3% lies in the top ten. These TCRs' antigens remain unknown. Sequenced material: central memory CD4+ T cells from blood. All receptors derive from a man aged 25 to 40 with type 1 diabetes.

This clone was seen a few times. The chain has TRBV19 and TRBJ2-1, with a weak D call TRBD2 (6 bases). The CDR3 loop spans 13 amino acids. V gave up 5 bases and J gave up 10 bases, with 15 bases separating them. Germline V gene data show CDR1 as LNHDA and CDR2 as SQIVND (reference sequence). CDR3 in amino acids: CASSLSGSLEQFF. Here the CDR3 DNA reads TGTGCCAGTAGTTTGTCCGGGAGCCTCGAGCAGTTCTTC.

The chain recombines TRBV7-8 with TRBJ2-1; D remains unclear. CDR1 is SGHVS and CDR2 is FQNEAQ in the germline V gene. V lost 0 bases, J lost 6 bases, and 3 bases lay in between. CDR3 length: 12 amino acids. The CDR3 DNA reads as TGTGCCAGCAGCTTAGCCAGCAATGAGCAGTTCTTC. The encoded protein is CASSLASNEQFF.

This chain connects TRBV20-1 to TRBJ2-3, with D hard to call. Deletions cut 3 bases from V and 4 bases from J, with 5 bases between. Germline V gene data show CDR1 as DFQATT and CDR2 as SNEGSKA (reference sequence). The CDR3 has 11 amino acids. The CDR3 region has the DNA TGCAGTGCTAGGGTGTCAGATACGCAGTATTTT. Its protein product is CSARVSDTQYF.

This clone came up a few times. This chain connects TRBV2 to TRBJ2-3, with TRBD2 matching 9 bases. Germline CDR1 SNHLY, CDR2 FYNNEI. This CDR3 has 16 amino acids. V lost 0 bases and J lost 7; bases outside the gene matches: 8. The CDR3 here is CASSEALGLAGNTQYF. The CDR3 nucleotides read TGTGCCAGCAGTGAAGCGCTGGGACTAGCAGGAAATACGCAGTATTTT.

This clone has at least ten counts. The chain uses TRBV6-5 and TRBJ1-2, with 9 bases aligning to TRBD1. V was pared by 6 bases and J by 6 bases, with 11 bases of the junction left unmatched. The CDR3 has 15 residues. Germline V gives CDR1 MNHEY, CDR2 SVGAGI. For the CDR3, the DNA is TGTGCCAGCAGCCGCCTGGGACAGGGAATAAATGGCTACACCTTC. The encoded protein is CASSRLGQGINGYTF.

The chain has TRBV6-1 and TRBJ2-3; no firm D call. The CDR3 has 13 residues. Germline CDR1 MNHNS, CDR2 SASEGT. The V end was cut by 1 base, the J end by 8 bases, with 10 bases between. The CDR3 spells CASSEGAETTQYF. CDR3 sequence (DNA): TGTGCCAGCAGTGAAGGGGCGGAGACTACGCAGTATTTT.

This clone was seen a handful of times. The chain combines TRBV7-8 with TRBJ2-1, with no clear D. Between the trimmed V and J ends, which lost 1 base and 8 bases, there was a span of 12 bases. Germline V gene sequence: CDR1 SGHVS, CDR2 FQNEAQ. The CDR3 has 14 residues. The CDR3 DNA reads TGTGCCAGCAGCTTAGAATATGCCCTGGATGAGCAGTTCTTC. This sequence encodes CASSLEYALDEQFF.

For this clone: Other DNA sequences within the sample encode an identical CDR3. The V gene is TRBV7-6, the J gene TRBJ2-5; no firm D call. The V and J ends lost 1 base and 5 bases respectively, with 2 bases between them. CDR1 is SGHVS and CDR2 is FNYEAQ in the germline V gene. CDR3 length: 11 residues. In DNA form, the CDR3 reads TGTGCCAGCAGCTTAGTTGAGACCCAGTACTTC. This sequence encodes CASSLVETQYF. Combining the CDR3 with reference TRBV7-6 and TRBJ2-5 gives the whole variable domain GAGVSQSPRYKVTKRGQDVALRCDPISGHVSLYWYRQALGQGPEFLTYFNYEAQQDKSGLPNDRFSAERPEGSISTLTIQRTEQRDSAMYRCASSLVETQYFGPGTRLLVL.

A few counts support this clone. V and J are TRBV10-3 and TRBJ2-7; TRBD1 aligns across 7 bases. Trimming at V came to 4 bases and at J to 1 base, leaving 7 bases not matched to a gene. This CDR3 is built from 15 residues. Germline V lookup: CDR1 ENHRY, CDR2 SYGVKD. The chain's CDR3 is CAISAYRGVSYEQYF. The CDR3 DNA reads as TGTGCCATCAGTGCGTACAGGGGAGTTTCCTACGAGCAGTACTTC.

The rearrangement uses TRBV27 and TRBJ1-4, with TRBD1 matching over 7 bases. From germline, CDR1 is MNHEY and CDR2 SMNVEV (reference sequence). The CDR3 loop spans 14 amino acids. V gave up 4 bases and J gave up 8 bases; unmatched junction bases: 7. CDR3 bases: TGTGCCAGCAGTTACACAGGGGTTCGGGAAAAACTGTTTTTT. Translation gives CASSYTGVREKLFF.

Only one count was recorded for this clone. The rearrangement uses TRBV18 and TRBJ1-2; no firm D call. The CDR3 contains 15 residues. Germline V CDR1 and CDR2: KGHSH, LQKENI. V was cut by 3 bases and J by 0 bases, with 11 bases left in between. The CDR3 nucleotides are TGTGCCAGCTCACCGCAGCAGGAAACTAACTATGGCTACACCTTC. This gives the protein CASSPQQETNYGYTF.

In its sample, this clone was seen a few times. The sample has other DNA sequences that encode this CDR3 too. The chain has TRBV20-1 and TRBJ2-3; D might be TRBD2 (5 bases). Germline V gives CDR1 DFQATT, CDR2 SNEGSKA (reference sequence). The CDR3 is 11 residues long. V lost 6 bases and J 6 bases, leaving 10 bases between the germline ends. DNA for the CDR3: TGCAGTGCCTCCCCGGGGGATACGCAGTATTTT. Its translation is CSASPGDTQYF.

Written as DNA, the CDR3 is TGTGCCAGCAGCTTATCTGGGTCGGGCTCCTACAATGAGCAGTTCTTC. It encodes CASSLSGSGSYNEQFF. This chain joins TRBV7-9 and TRBJ2-1; D is uncertain. CDR1 SEHNR and CDR2 FQNEAQ come from the germline V gene (reference sequence). The V end was cut by 2 bases, the J end by 0 bases, with 11 bases between. This CDR3 contains 16 residues.

A single count supports this clone. The rearrangement uses TRBV7-3 and TRBJ2-5, with D possibly TRBD2 on 7 matching bases. With 2 bases removed from V and 2 bases from J, the gap between germline ends came to 9 bases. The germline gives CDR1 SGHTA, CDR2 FQGTGA. There are 14 residues in the CDR3. Here the CDR3 DNA reads TGTGCCAGCAGCTTAGCGGGGGCTCAAGAGACCCAGTACTTC. Translation gives CASSLAGAQETQYF.

This clone turned up a few times. One end of the junction is discordant with germline, which a read error may explain. CDR3 nucleotide sequence: TGTGCCAGCGGTGACAGGGATTGGTGGGAGCAGTACTTC. Protein product: CASGDRDWWEQYF. The rearrangement joins TRBV6-1 to TRBJ2-7, with TRBD1 matching 7 bases. This CDR3 region has 13 residues. Germline values: CDR1 MNHNS, CDR2 SASEGT.

This clone was recorded a few times. V and J are TRBV28 and TRBJ2-4; TRBD1 aligns across 8 bases. The CDR3 contains 13 residues. Trimming took 5 bases from V and 7 from J; bases not matched to a gene: 4. Germline V CDR1 and CDR2: MDHEN, SYDVKM. This chain's CDR3 is CASSGGQGNIQYF. CDR3 nucleotides: TGTGCCAGCAGTGGAGGACAGGGCAACATTCAGTACTTC.

CDR3 in DNA: TGTGCCAGCAGCGTAGCACAGGGGAGAGAGACCCAGTACTTC. Its protein product is CASSVAQGRETQYF. The chain uses TRBV9 and TRBJ2-5, with 7 bases aligning to TRBD1. The V gene end was trimmed by 0 bases and the J gene end by 4 bases; junction bases not matched to a gene: 3. The germline gives CDR1 SGDLS, CDR2 YYNGEE. The CDR3 runs to 14 residues. The full variable domain, rest sourced from reference TRBV9 and TRBJ2-5, is DSGVTQTPKHLITATGQRVTLRCSPRSGDLSVYWYQQSLDQGLQFLIQYYNGEERAKGNILERFSAQQFPDLHSELNLSSLELGDSALYFCASSVAQGRETQYFGPGTRLLVL.

This chain connects TRBV30 to TRBJ2-7; possible D gene TRBD1, 5 bases. Germline CDR1 GTSNPN, CDR2 SVGIG (reference sequence). V lost 3 bases and J lost 0, with 12 bases in between. The CDR3 contains 14 residues. The CDR3 reads CAWRQQGSSYEQYF. The DNA for the CDR3 is TGTGCCTGGAGACAGCAGGGCAGCTCCTACGAGCAGTACTTC.

This clone occurred a few times. The chain couples TRBV7-2 to TRBJ1-4; TRBD1 aligns across 7 bases. J gave up 8 bases and V 1 base, and 7 bases lay outside the gene matches. CDR3 length: 15 residues. Germline loops: CDR1 SGHTA, CDR2 FQGNSA. CDR3 nucleotide sequence: TGTGCCAGCAGCTTAGTTTCTGACAGGGCAGAAAAACTGTTTTTT. It specifies CASSLVSDRAEKLFF.

The rearrangement joins TRBV7-2 to TRBJ2-5; possible D gene TRBD1, 5 bases. V was pared by 0 bases and J by 3 bases, with 8 bases between. The germline gives CDR1 SGHTA, CDR2 FQGNSA. CDR3 length: 14 amino acids. The CDR3 is CASSLAGREETQYF. The CDR3 DNA sequence: TGTGCCAGCAGCTTAGCGGGCAGGGAAGAGACCCAGTACTTC.

This clone appeared a few times. The CDR3 protein is CSARGTGDYEQYF. For the CDR3, the DNA is TGCAGCGCTAGAGGGACAGGGGACTACGAGCAGTACTTC. The chain joins TRBV29-1 to TRBJ2-7; 10 nucleotides align to TRBD1. The length of the CDR3 is 13 residues. Trimming at V came to 7 bases and at J to 3 bases, leaving 6 bases not matched to a gene. CDR1 and CDR2 (germline): SQVTM, ANQGSEA.

The chain employs TRBV4-3 and TRBJ2-6; a weak D match, TRBD1 (5 bases). The length of the CDR3 is 15 residues. From germline, CDR1 is LGHNA and CDR2 YSLEER. Trimming pared 4 bases from V and 2 bases from J, leaving 9 bases between. In nucleotides, the CDR3 is TGCGCCAGCAGCCCGACAGTTACTGGGGCCAACGTCCTGACTTTC. Its translation: CASSPTVTGANVLTF.

This chain connects TRBV28 to TRBJ1-5; D is uncertain. Germline V CDR1 and CDR2: MDHEN, SYDVKM. V lost 4 bases, J lost 5 bases, and 3 bases lay in between. The CDR3 covers 11 residues. CDR3 in DNA: TGTGCCAGCAGTTCGTATCAGCCCCAGCATTTT. This translates into CASSSYQPQHF.